Following are 26 T cell receptor beta chains from one sample sequenced in a study of a mutant IDH1 vaccine in newly diagnosed glioma. The protocol was immunoSEQ multiplex PCR, while the TCRdb copy is restricted to in-frame clones and leaves out a portion. The sample shows around 56,000 clones, about 81% of them seen only once. These receptors have no identified antigens. Time point given: week 23, last vaccination. A single vaccine dose contained 300 ug of mutant IDH1 20-mer peptide, and topical imiquimod was used with it. The specimen was PBMCs, collected from a glioma patient whose treatment included an IDH1 peptide vaccine. The receptors were sampled from a woman between 40 and 50 years old with glioma. Some clones in this sample may be carry-over from other donors' samples.

This chain joins TRBV5-1 and TRBJ1-6; 7 bases map to TRBD1. CDR1 and CDR2 (germline): SGHRS, YFSETQ. Trimming at V came to 4 bases and at J to 8 bases, leaving 6 bases not matched to a gene. The CDR3 consists of 14 residues. The CDR3 nucleotides read TGCGCCAGCAGCATACAGGGGTTAGATTCACCCCTCCACTTT. Translating gives CASSIQGLDSPLHF.

The gene calls are TRBV5-6 and TRBJ1-4, with D unclear. With 3 bases removed from V and 5 bases from J, the gap between germline ends came to 14 bases. This CDR3 has 15 amino acids. CDR1 and CDR2 from the germline V gene are SGHDT and YYEEEE. The DNA of the CDR3 is TGTGCCAGCAGCTCCGACTACACCTCGAATGAAAAACTGTTTTTT. Encoded protein: CASSSDYTSNEKLFF.

This chain uses TRBV6-5 with TRBJ2-3; D is perhaps TRBD1 or TRBD2 (6 bases each). The CDR3 is 16 residues long. With 0 bases removed from V and 2 bases from J, the gap between germline ends came to 12 bases. Germline V gene data show CDR1 as MNHEY and CDR2 as SVGAGI. CDR3 residues: CASSYSEGHSTDTQYF. The CDR3 DNA sequence: TGTGCCAGCAGTTACTCGGAGGGACATTCCACAGATACGCAGTATTTT.

For the CDR3, the DNA is TGTGCCAGCAGCACATGGGCCTCGAACACCGGGGAGCTGTTTTTT. This codes for CASSTWASNTGELFF. This chain uses TRBV7-9 with TRBJ2-2; D is ambiguous. Trimming cost V 5 bases and J 0 bases, with 10 bases left between them. This CDR3 comprises 15 residues. Germline V gene lookup returns CDR1 SEHNR and CDR2 FQNEAQ (reference sequence). The entire variable domain, with the rest obtained from reference TRBV7-9 and TRBJ2-2, is as follows: DTGVSQNPRHKITKRGQNVTFRCDPISEHNRLYWYRQTLGQGPEFLTYFQNEAQLEKSRLLSDRFSAERPKGSFSTLEIQRTEQGDSAMYLCASSTWASNTGELFFGEGSRLTVL.

The rearrangement uses TRBV21-1 and TRBJ1-6. TRBV21-1 is shown as a pseudogene. The CDR3 has 13 amino acids. The CDR3, as DNA: TGTGCCAGCTGCGGGCAGGGAGAATCACCCCTCCACTTT. Translated: CASCGQGESPLHF.

Points on this clone: The identical CDR3 is also encoded by other nucleotide sequences in the sample. The chain carries TRBV25-1 and TRBJ1-2; D is uncertain. Trimming pared 3 bases from V and 5 bases from J, leaving 4 bases between. Germline V gene sequence: CDR1 MGHDK, CDR2 SYGVNS. The CDR3 extends over 11 amino acids. CDR3 sequence reads: CASSDGYGYTF. DNA for the CDR3: TGTGCCAGCAGTGACGGTTATGGCTACACCTTC.

This chain connects TRBV5-1 to TRBJ1-2, with a tentative D call TRBD1 (5 bases). The V gene's germline CDR1 is SGHRS and CDR2 YFSETQ. CDR3 size: 14 residues. With 0 bases removed from V and 4 bases from J, the gap between germline ends came to 10 bases. The CDR3 nucleotides read TGCGCCAGCAGCTTGGCAGGGTCCCCCTATGGCTACACCTTC. Protein product: CASSLAGSPYGYTF.

The V gene is TRBV10-1, the J gene TRBJ2-2; D is uncertain. The length of the CDR3 is 12 residues. Trimming left V 6 bases short and J 3 bases short, with 5 bases between. Germline CDR1 and CDR2: WNHNN and SYGVQD (reference sequence). In DNA, the CDR3 is TGCGCCAGCAGAGGATACACCGGGGAGCTGTTTTTT. Translation: CASRGYTGELFF.

The gene calls are TRBV27 and TRBJ1-2; 8 nucleotides agree with TRBD1. Germline values: CDR1 MNHEY, CDR2 SMNVEV (reference sequence). The CDR3 consists of 12 residues. V lost 8 bases, J lost 4 bases, and 3 bases stayed unmatched. CDR3 nucleotides: TGTGCCAGCGGACAGGGAGGCTATGGCTACACCTTC. Residues: CASGQGGYGYTF.

The chain recombines TRBV19 with TRBJ1-2; 8 bases agree with TRBD1. CDR1 is LNHDA, CDR2 SQIVND, per germline (reference sequence). V lost 5 bases to trimming and J lost 12 bases; unmatched junction nucleotides: 14. The CDR3 sequence is 14 residues long. The CDR3 spells CASSGLRTGSRNTF. The CDR3, as DNA: TGTGCCAGTAGTGGCCTTAGGACAGGGAGTAGAAACACCTTC.

The chain combines TRBV25-1 with TRBJ2-1; unclear D gene. The V end lost 8 bases, the J end lost 10 bases, and 9 bases lay between the germline ends. CDR1 MGHDK and CDR2 SYGVNS come from the germline V gene. This CDR3 contains 10 residues. In nucleotides, the CDR3 is TGTGCCAGCTCCGGGCGGGAGCAGTTCTTC. As protein: CASSGREQFF.

The V gene is TRBV7-2, the J gene TRBJ2-1; 10 nucleotides line up with TRBD2. V gave up 0 bases and J gave up 4 bases; unmatched junction bases: 0. Germline CDR1 is SGHTA and CDR2 is FQGNSA. The CDR3 has 15 residues. The CDR3 DNA reads TGTGCCAGCAGCTTAGCTAGCGGGGGGTACAATGAGCAGTTCTTC. Protein product: CASSLASGGYNEQFF. Variable domain in full (rest from reference TRBV7-2 and TRBJ2-1): GAGVSQSPSNKVTEKGKDVELRCDPISGHTALYWYRQSLGQGLEFLIYFQGNSAPDKSGLPSDRFSAERTGGSVSTLTIQRTQQEDSAVYLCASSLASGGYNEQFFGPGTRLTVL.

CDR3 in amino acids: CASSDRQETQYF. In DNA, the CDR3 is TGTGCCAGCAGTGACAGGCAAGAGACCCAGTACTTC. The chain has TRBV6-1 and TRBJ2-5; D is unresolved. This CDR3 region has 12 residues. Germline CDR1 reads MNHNS; CDR2 reads SASEGT. V was pared by 3 bases and J by 2 bases, with 4 bases between.

The genes are TRBV5-1 and TRBJ2-3; D is possibly TRBD1 (5 bases). CDR1 and CDR2 (germline): SGHRS, YFSETQ. This CDR3 comprises 16 residues. Trimming left V 0 bases short and J 5 bases short, with 16 bases between. The CDR3 DNA reads TGCGCCAGCAGCTTGGAGGGGCCCCTCACGCTAGATACGCAGTATTTT. Protein sequence: CASSLEGPLTLDTQYF.

CDR3 nucleotide sequence: TGTGCCAGCAGACAGACCCCCTACGAGCAGTACTTC. Protein: CASRQTPYEQYF. The chain combines TRBV28 with TRBJ2-7; D is uncertain. Trimming took 6 bases from V and 2 from J, leaving 8 bases between them. CDR1 and CDR2 (germline): MDHEN, SYDVKM. The CDR3 totals 12 residues.

The chain carries TRBV5-1 and TRBJ2-7; 11 nucleotides align to TRBD2. The CDR3 covers 14 residues. The junction had 8 bases not matched to a gene; V was cut back by 0 bases and J by 12 bases. In germline, CDR1 is SGHRS, CDR2 YFSETQ. The CDR3 loop reads CASSLEDSGGGLYF. CDR3 coding DNA: TGCGCCAGCAGCTTGGAGGATAGCGGGGGGGGCTTGTACTTC.

The CDR3 spells CASSQALTTGDYGYTF. The CDR3 DNA follows: TGCGCCAGCAGCCAAGCCCTTACGACAGGGGACTATGGCTACACCTTC. The chain links TRBV4-1 to TRBJ1-2, with TRBD1 matching over 8 bases. Germline-derived CDR1 and CDR2 are MGHRA and YSYEKL. The CDR3 sequence is 16 residues long. The V and J ends lost 1 base and 3 bases, in that order; junction bases with no gene match: 7.

The J gene is TRBJ2-2, the V gene TRBV7-6; possibly TRBD1 for D (5 bases). V dropped 1 base and J dropped 2 bases, with 5 bases sitting between them. Germline V gives CDR1 SGHVS, CDR2 FNYEAQ. The CDR3 extends over 14 amino acids. CDR3: CASSLGGNTGELFF. CDR3 sequence (DNA): TGTGCCAGCAGCTTAGGGGGCAACACCGGGGAGCTGTTTTTT.

V gene TRBV27 combines with J gene TRBJ2-7; the D gene could be TRBD1 or TRBD2 (6 bases each). This CDR3 has 13 amino acids. Per the germline V gene, CDR1 is MNHEY and CDR2 is SMNVEV (reference sequence). V was pared by 2 bases and J by 7 bases, with 12 bases between. Here the CDR3 reads CASSLNGGLEQYF. For the CDR3, the DNA is TGTGCCAGCAGTTTAAACGGGGGCCTGGAGCAGTACTTC.

The chain is built from TRBV18 and TRBJ2-1; D is ambiguous. From germline, CDR1 is KGHSH and CDR2 LQKENI. This CDR3 has 15 residues. Trimming stripped 4 bases from V and 0 bases from J, with 10 bases between. CDR3 coding DNA: TGTGCCAGCTCACAGGGTAAAAGCTCCTACAATGAGCAGTTCTTC. It codes for CASSQGKSSYNEQFF.

The chain combines TRBV4-2 with TRBJ2-7; 8 bases match TRBD2. Germline V gene lookup returns CDR1 LGHNA and CDR2 YNFKEQ. The CDR3 runs to 14 residues. After removal of 2 bases from V and 6 bases from J, the junction contained 6 bases not matched to a gene. CDR3 sequence: CASSQSGTRSEQYF. The CDR3 nucleotides read TGTGCCAGCAGCCAATCCGGGACTAGGAGCGAGCAGTACTTC.

The table lists this clone with a count of one. The rearrangement links TRBV5-6 to TRBJ2-5, with D hard to call. The CDR3 runs to 15 residues. Trimming took 4 bases from V and 0 from J, leaving 13 bases between them. Germline V gene sequence: CDR1 SGHDT, CDR2 YYEEEE. The CDR3 DNA is TGTGCCAGCAGCCCCCTGTGGCCGTACCAAGAGACCCAGTACTTC. It yields the protein CASSPLWPYQETQYF.

This sequence joins TRBV5-1 and TRBJ1-2; TRBD1 might be the D (5 bases). V lost 6 bases to trimming and J lost 7 bases, with 13 bases between them. Germline V gene sequence: CDR1 SGHRS, CDR2 YFSETQ. The CDR3 is 12 residues long. The CDR3: CASTEEGAGYTF. CDR3 in DNA: TGCGCCAGCACGGAGGAAGGGGCTGGCTACACCTTC.

This chain links TRBV4-3 with TRBJ1-4; possibly TRBD1 for D (6 bases). The CDR3 is made up of 16 amino acids. V lost 1 base and J lost 4, with 13 bases in between. CDR1 LGHNA and CDR2 YSLEER come from the germline V gene. The CDR3 DNA follows: TGCGCCAGCAGCCAAGTCGTGACAGGTGGTAATGAAAAACTGTTTTTT. Translated: CASSQVVTGGNEKLFF.

This chain links TRBV18 with TRBJ1-3; 10 bases align to TRBD1. V was clipped by 2 bases and J by 2 bases; unmatched bases: 15. CDR3 length: 20 residues. The germline gives CDR1 KGHSH, CDR2 LQKENI. Here the CDR3 reads CASSPLAGQGLATAGNTIYF. The DNA for the CDR3 is TGTGCCAGCTCACCATTGGCGGGACAGGGGTTAGCAACTGCTGGAAACACCATATATTTT.

The chain is built from TRBV5-6 and TRBJ1-2; possibly TRBD1 for D (5 bases). Per the germline V gene, CDR1 is SGHDT and CDR2 is YYEEEE. The CDR3 spans 13 residues. The germline V and J ends were trimmed by 4 bases and 2 bases, with 9 bases remaining between them. This CDR3 reads CASSPWGNYGYTF. The CDR3 nucleotides are TGTGCCAGCAGCCCTTGGGGCAACTATGGCTACACCTTC. Filled out from reference TRBV5-6 and TRBJ1-2, the complete variable domain reads DAGVTQSPTHLIKTRGQQVTLRCSPKSGHDTVSWYQQALGQGPQFIFQYYEEEERQRGNFPDRFSGHQFPNYSSELNVNALLLGDSALYLCASSPWGNYGYTFGSGTRLTVV.